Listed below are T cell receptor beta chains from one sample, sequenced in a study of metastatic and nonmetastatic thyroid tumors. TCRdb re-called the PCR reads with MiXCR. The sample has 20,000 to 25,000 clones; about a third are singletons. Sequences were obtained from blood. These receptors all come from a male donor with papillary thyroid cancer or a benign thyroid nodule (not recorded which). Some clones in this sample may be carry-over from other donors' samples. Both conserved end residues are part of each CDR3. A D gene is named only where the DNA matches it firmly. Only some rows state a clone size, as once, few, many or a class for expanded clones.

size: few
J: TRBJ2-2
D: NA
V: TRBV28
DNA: TGTGCCAGCAGGCAGGGAGGCTTCGGGGAGCTGTTTTTT
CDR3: CASRQGGFGELFF

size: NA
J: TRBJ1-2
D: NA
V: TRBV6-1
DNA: TGTGCCAGCATGACACCGAGCTATGGCTACACCTTC
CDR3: CASMTPSYGYTF

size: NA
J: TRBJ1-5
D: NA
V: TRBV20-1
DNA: TGCAGTGCTGTTGACATGTTAGGCCCCAATCAGCCCCAGCATTTT
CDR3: CSAVDMLGPNQPQHF

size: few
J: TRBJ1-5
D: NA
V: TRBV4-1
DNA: TGCGCCAGCAGCCGGGACGCCACGGGGCCCCAGCATTTT
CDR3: CASSRDATGPQHF

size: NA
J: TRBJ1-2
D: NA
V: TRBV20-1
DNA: TGCAGTGCTAGAAGTGGGTTGGACTATGGCTACACCTTC
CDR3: CSARSGLDYGYTF

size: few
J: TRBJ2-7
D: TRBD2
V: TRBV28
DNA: TGTGCCAGCACCCTTCGGGCTAGCGGACCCTCACGCCACGAGCAGTACTTC
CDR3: CASTLRASGPSRHEQYF

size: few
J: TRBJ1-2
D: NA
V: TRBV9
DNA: TGTGCCAGCAGCGTAGATAATCCGGGACCTCGGGGGTATGGCTACACCTTC
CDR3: CASSVDNPGPRGYGYTF

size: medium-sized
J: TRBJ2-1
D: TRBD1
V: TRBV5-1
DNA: TGCGCCAGCAGCGACAGACAGGGGGCGTCTGAGCAGTTCTTC
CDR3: CASSDRQGASEQFF

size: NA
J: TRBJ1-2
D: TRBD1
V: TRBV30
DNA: TGTGCCTGGAGCCGGGACAGGCCCTATGGCTACACCTTC
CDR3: CAWSRDRPYGYTF

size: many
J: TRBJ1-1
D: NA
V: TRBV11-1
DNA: TGTGCCAGCAGCCAGACCGAAAACACTGAAGCTTTCTTT
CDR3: CASSQTENTEAFF

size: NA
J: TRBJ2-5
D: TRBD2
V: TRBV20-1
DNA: TGCAGTGCTAGAGATCCGGCGGGGGGGCGGGAGACCCAGTACTTC
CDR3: CSARDPAGGRETQYF

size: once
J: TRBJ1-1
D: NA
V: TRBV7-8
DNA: TGTGCCAGCAGCTTAGCGCTGATGGGAACTGAAGCTTTCTTT
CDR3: CASSLALMGTEAFF

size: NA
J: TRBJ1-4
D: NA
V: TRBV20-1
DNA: TGCAGTGCTAGAGATGTTAATGAAAAACTGTTTTTT
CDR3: CSARDVNEKLFF

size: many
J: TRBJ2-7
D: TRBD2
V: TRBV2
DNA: TGTGCCAGCAGCGCAGCTAGCGGGCTCTACGAGCAGTACTTC
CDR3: CASSAASGLYEQYF

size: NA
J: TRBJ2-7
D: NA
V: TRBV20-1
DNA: TGCAGTGCTAGCTTGGCGGCGACCTACGAGCAGTACTTC
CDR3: CSASLAATYEQYF

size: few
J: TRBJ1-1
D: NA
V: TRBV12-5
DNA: TGTGCTAGTGGTTTGAGGGGGGCGGACACTGAAGCTTTCTTT
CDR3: CASGLRGADTEAFF

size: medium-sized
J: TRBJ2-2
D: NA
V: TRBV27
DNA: TGTGCCAGCAGTGTAGCGGTTACCTCGAACACCGGGGAGCTGTTTTTT
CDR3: CASSVAVTSNTGELFF

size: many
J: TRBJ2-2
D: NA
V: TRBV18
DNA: TGTGCCAGCTCACCACCGAGCGCAGACACCGGGGAGCTGTTTTTT
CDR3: CASSPPSADTGELFF

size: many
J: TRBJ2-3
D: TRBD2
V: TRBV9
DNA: TGTGCCAGCAGCCCCCGGGGACTAGCGGACACAGATACGCAGTATTTT
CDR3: CASSPRGLADTDTQYF

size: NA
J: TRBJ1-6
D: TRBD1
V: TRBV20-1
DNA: TGCAGTGCTCGGGGGACAGCAATGTATAATTCACCCCTCCACTTT
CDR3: CSARGTAMYNSPLHF

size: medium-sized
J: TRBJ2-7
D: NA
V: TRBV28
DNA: TGTGCCAGCAGTTTATACGGACAGCCTGTCTACGAGCAGTACTTC
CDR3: CASSLYGQPVYEQYF

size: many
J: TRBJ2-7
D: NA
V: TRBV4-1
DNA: TGCGCCAGCAGCCAAGCTAGTACAGGGAGGTTTAACGAGCAGTACTTC
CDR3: CASSQASTGRFNEQYF

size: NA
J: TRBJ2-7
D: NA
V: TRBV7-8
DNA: TGTGCCAGCAGCTTAGCGTTGTCAAACGCCGAGGGTTCCTACGAGCAGTACTTC
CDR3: CASSLALSNAEGSYEQYF

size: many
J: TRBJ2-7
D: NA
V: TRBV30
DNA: TGTGCCTGGAGTGTAGGCGGCGCTTCCTACGAGCAGTACTTC
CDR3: CAWSVGGASYEQYF

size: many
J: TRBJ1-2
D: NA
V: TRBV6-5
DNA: TGTGCCAGCAGTTATGACCCTCGGTTTGGCTACACCTTC
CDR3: CASSYDPRFGYTF

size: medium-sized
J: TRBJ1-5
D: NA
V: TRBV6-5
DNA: TGTGCCAGCAGTTACCTATTGGGCGGAGGGCAGCCCCAGCATTTT
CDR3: CASSYLLGGGQPQHF